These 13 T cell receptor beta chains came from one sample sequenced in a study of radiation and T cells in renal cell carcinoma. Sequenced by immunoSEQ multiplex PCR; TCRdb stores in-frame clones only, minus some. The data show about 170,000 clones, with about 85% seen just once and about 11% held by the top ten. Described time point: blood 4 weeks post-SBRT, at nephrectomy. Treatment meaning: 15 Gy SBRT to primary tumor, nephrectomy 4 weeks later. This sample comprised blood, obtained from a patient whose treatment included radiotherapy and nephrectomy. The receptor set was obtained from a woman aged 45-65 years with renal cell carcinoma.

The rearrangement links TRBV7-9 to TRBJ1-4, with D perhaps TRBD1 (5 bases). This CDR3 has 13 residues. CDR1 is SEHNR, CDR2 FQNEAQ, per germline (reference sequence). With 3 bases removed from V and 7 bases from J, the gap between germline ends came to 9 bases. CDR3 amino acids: CASSFRGSEKLFF. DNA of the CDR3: TGTGCCAGCAGCTTCCGGGGGAGTGAAAAACTGTTTTTT.

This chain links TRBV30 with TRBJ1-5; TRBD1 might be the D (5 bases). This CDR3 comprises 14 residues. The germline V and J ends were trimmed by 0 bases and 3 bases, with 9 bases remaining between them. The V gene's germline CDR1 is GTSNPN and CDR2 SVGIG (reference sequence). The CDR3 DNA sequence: TGTGCCTGGAGTGTACAAGGGACCAATCAGCCCCAGCATTTT. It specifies CAWSVQGTNQPQHF.

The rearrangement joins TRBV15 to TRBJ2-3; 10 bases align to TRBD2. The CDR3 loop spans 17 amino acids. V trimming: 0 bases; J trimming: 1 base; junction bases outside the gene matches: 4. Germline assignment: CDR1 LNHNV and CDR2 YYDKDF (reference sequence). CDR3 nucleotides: TGTGCCACCAGCAGAGATTCTCTAGCGGGGGGCACAGATACGCAGTATTTT. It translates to CATSRDSLAGGTDTQYF. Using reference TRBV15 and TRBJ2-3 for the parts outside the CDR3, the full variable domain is DAMVIQNPRYQVTQFGKPVTLSCSQTLNHNVMYWYQQKSSQAPKLLFHYYDKDFNNEADTPDNFQSRRPNTSFCFLDIRSPGLGDTAMYLCATSRDSLAGGTDTQYFGPGTRLTVL.

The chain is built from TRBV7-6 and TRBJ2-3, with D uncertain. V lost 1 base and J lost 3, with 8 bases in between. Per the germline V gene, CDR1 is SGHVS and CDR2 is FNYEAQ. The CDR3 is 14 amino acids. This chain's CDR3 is CASSLGLETDTQYF. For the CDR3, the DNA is TGTGCCAGCAGCTTAGGTCTAGAGACAGATACGCAGTATTTT.

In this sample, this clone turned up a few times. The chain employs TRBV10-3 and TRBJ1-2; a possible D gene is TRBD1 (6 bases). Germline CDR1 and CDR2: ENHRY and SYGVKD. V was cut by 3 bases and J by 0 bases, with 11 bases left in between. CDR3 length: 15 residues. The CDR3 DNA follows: TGTGCCATCAGTGATTTAGGGGGAACTAACTATGGCTACACCTTC. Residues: CAISDLGGTNYGYTF.

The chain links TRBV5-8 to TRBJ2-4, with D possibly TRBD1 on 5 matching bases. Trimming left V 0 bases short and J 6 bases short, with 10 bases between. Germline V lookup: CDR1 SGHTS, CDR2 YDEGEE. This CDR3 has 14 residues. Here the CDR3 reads CASSLEAGSNIQYF. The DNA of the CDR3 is TGTGCCAGCAGCTTGGAAGCAGGGTCAAACATTCAGTACTTC. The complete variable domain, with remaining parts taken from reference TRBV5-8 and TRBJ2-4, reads EAGVTQSPTHLIKTRGQQATLRCSPISGHTSVYWYQQALGLGLQFLLWYDEGEERNRGNFPPRFSGRQFPNYSSELNVNALELEDSALYLCASSLEAGSNIQYFGAGTRLSVL.

CDR3 nucleotides: TGCGCCAGCAGCCAAGTTAGCGGGGGAATTCAAGAGACCCAGTACTTC. It is translated as CASSQVSGGIQETQYF. This chain connects TRBV4-1 to TRBJ2-5, with TRBD2 identical over 9 bases. Germline CDR1 and CDR2: MGHRA and YSYEKL. The CDR3 contains 16 residues. V was pared by 1 base and J by 2 bases, with 5 bases of the junction left unmatched.

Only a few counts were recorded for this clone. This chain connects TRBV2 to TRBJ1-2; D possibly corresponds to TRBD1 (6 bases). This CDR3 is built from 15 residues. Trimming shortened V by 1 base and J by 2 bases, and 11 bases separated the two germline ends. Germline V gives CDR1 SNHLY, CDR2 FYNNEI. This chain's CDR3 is CASSEGTGTNYGYTF. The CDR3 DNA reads TGTGCCAGCAGTGAAGGAACAGGGACCAACTATGGCTACACCTTC.

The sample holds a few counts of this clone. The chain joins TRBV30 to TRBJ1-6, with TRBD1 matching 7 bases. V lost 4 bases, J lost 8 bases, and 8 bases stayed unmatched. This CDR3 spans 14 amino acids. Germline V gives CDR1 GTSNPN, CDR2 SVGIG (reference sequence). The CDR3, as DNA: TGTGCCTGGAACTCCGGGACAGTCGATTCACCCCTCCACTTT. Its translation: CAWNSGTVDSPLHF.

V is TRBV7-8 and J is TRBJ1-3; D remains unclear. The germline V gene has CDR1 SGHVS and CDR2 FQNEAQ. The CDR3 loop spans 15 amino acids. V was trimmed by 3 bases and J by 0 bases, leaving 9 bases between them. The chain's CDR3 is CASSFGRDSGNTIYF. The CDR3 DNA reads TGTGCCAGCAGCTTCGGGAGGGACTCTGGAAACACCATATATTTT.

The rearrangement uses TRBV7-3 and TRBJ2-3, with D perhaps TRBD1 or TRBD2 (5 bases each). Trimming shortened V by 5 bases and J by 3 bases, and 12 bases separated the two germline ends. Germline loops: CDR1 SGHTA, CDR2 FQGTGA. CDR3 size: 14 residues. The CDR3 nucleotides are TGTGCCAGCAGCCTCCGGGGCCAAACAGATACGCAGTATTTT. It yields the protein CASSLRGQTDTQYF.

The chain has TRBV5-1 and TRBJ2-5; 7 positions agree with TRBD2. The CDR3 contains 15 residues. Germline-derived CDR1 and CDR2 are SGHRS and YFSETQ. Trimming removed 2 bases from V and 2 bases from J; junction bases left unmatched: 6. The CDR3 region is CASSLSRGVQETQYF. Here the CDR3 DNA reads TGCGCCAGCAGCTTAAGTCGGGGGGTACAAGAGACCCAGTACTTC. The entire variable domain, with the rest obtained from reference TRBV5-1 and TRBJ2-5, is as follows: KAGVTQTPRYLIKTRGQQVTLSCSPISGHRSVSWYQQTPGQGLQFLFEYFSETQRNKGNFPGRFSGRQFSNSRSEMNVSTLELGDSALYLCASSLSRGVQETQYFGPGTRLLVL.

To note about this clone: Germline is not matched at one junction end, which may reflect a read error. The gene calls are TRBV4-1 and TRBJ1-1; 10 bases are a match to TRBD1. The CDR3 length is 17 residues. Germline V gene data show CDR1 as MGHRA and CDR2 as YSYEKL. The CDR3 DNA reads TGCGCCAGCAGCCAAGATTCAAAGGGACAGGGGAACGCTGAAGCTTTCTTT. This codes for CASSQDSKGQGNAEAFF.